Sequencing of this TCR beta chain was carried out in a study of T cells in Graves' hyperthyroidism and ophthalmopathy. The germline V gene has CDR1 SQVTM and CDR2 ANQGSEA. CDR3 length equals 11 residues. Thyroid ultrasound and orbital computed tomography, with clinical symptoms and serum thyroxine and TRAb, informed diagnoses. Out of over 7.5 ml of fresh peripheral blood came the PBMCs. It was RNA transcripts that yielded the amplified TCR beta CDR3 regions. TCR CDR3 underwent first-round RT-PCR with the HTBI primer set. TCRdb reprocessed the multiplex PCR reads via MiXCR and lists one record per CDR3 protein. The top ten hold approximately 10% of the sample, which has about 840,000 distinct CDR3 sequences, around 38% seen once.

The receptor was isolated from a man between 18 and 29 years old with Graves' hyperthyroidism. The chain carries TRBV29-1 and TRBJ2-7; D perhaps matches TRBD2 (6 bases). The source material was blood. The CDR3 region has the DNA TGCAGTGCGGGGTCCCTCTACGAGCAGTACTTC. It codes for CSAGSLYEQYF.